What follows are 9 T cell receptor beta chains derived from one specimen sequenced in a study of T cell responses to AZD1222 COVID-19 vaccine. The method was immunoSEQ multiplex PCR; TCRdb's version includes in-frame clones alone and lacks a portion of them. The data show 130,000 to 150,000 clones, about 89% seen once. The sample in question was peripheral blood, obtained on day 0 of MenACWY control vaccination. These TCRs come from an adult in good health.

This chain connects TRBV19 to TRBJ2-1; D possibly corresponds to TRBD2 (6 bases). There are 16 residues in the CDR3. V dropped 4 bases and J dropped 2 bases, with 15 bases sitting between them. CDR1 is LNHDA and CDR2 is SQIVND in the germline V gene (reference sequence). DNA for the CDR3: TGTGCCAGTAGTAGAGGGACTTTTTCTACCTACAATGAGCAGTTCTTC. This encodes CASSRGTFSTYNEQFF.

V is TRBV9 and J is TRBJ2-2, with no clear D. CDR3 size: 15 residues. V lost 0 bases, J lost 3 bases, and 9 bases lay in between. Germline CDR1 SGDLS, CDR2 YYNGEE. CDR3 DNA: TGTGCCAGCAGCGTAGATGGTGCGTACACCGGGGAGCTGTTTTTT. It specifies CASSVDGAYTGELFF.

The rearrangement links TRBV28 to TRBJ1-3; 7 positions agree with TRBD1. The CDR3 extends over 13 amino acids. Trimming took 11 bases from V and 7 from J; bases not matched to a gene: 11. Germline V gene data show CDR1 as MDHEN and CDR2 as SYDVKM. The CDR3 DNA is TGTGCCGGAGCGACAGGGAATGAGAACACCATATATTTT. It is translated as CAGATGNENTIYF.

The chain has TRBV5-4 and TRBJ2-1, with TRBD2 matching over 14 bases. Trimming took 3 bases from V and 1 from J; bases not matched to a gene: 9. Germline V CDR1 and CDR2: SGHNT, YYREEE (reference sequence). The length of the CDR3 is 19 residues. In DNA, the CDR3 is TGTGCCAGCAGCTCTACGACTAGCGGGGGGGCTAGGTCCTACAATGAGCAGTTCTTC. Translated, it gives CASSSTTSGGARSYNEQFF. Together with reference TRBV5-4 and TRBJ2-1, the CDR3 gives the full variable domain: ETGVTQSPTHLIKTRGQQVTLRCSSQSGHNTVSWYQQALGQGPQFIFQYYREEENGRGNFPPRFSGLQFPNYSSELNVNALELDDSALYLCASSSTTSGGARSYNEQFFGPGTRLTVL.

The chain has TRBV2 and TRBJ1-1; 9 bases match TRBD1. The CDR3 extends over 16 amino acids. Germline CDR1 reads SNHLY; CDR2 reads FYNNEI. The V and J ends lost 10 bases and 4 bases, in that order; junction bases with no gene match: 16. The CDR3 coding sequence is TGTGCCACCCGGACAGGGGCTGATCCCACTCCCACTGAAGCTTTCTTT. Translated: CATRTGADPTPTEAFF.

The chain employs TRBV30 and TRBJ1-4, with 8 bases fitting TRBD1. Germline V gene sequence: CDR1 GTSNPN, CDR2 SVGIG (reference sequence). V lost 5 bases and J lost 6; bases outside the gene matches: 2. CDR3 length: 12 residues. The CDR3 here is CAWDRGHEKLFF. The CDR3 DNA reads as TGTGCCTGGGACAGGGGCCATGAAAAACTGTTTTTT.

The chain joins TRBV18 to TRBJ2-7, with 9 bases lining up with TRBD2. Germline V lookup: CDR1 KGHSH, CDR2 LQKENI. CDR3 length: 17 residues. The V and J ends lost 1 base and 0 bases, in that order; junction bases with no gene match: 7. The CDR3 is CASSPRASGVLSYEQYF. The DNA for the CDR3 is TGTGCCAGCTCACCACGCGCTAGCGGGGTCCTCTCCTACGAGCAGTACTTC.

The rearrangement uses TRBV5-4 and TRBJ2-7, with 7 bases lining up with TRBD2. V trimming: 0 bases; J trimming: 2 bases; junction bases outside the gene matches: 2. CDR1 and CDR2 (germline): SGHNT, YYREEE (reference sequence). The CDR3 contains 14 residues. The chain's CDR3 is CASSLDGRPYEQYF. The CDR3 bases are TGTGCCAGCAGCTTGGACGGGAGGCCCTACGAGCAGTACTTC.

V is TRBV19 and J is TRBJ1-5; possible D gene TRBD1, 6 bases. The CDR3 consists of 15 residues. The ends were cut back, 10 bases at V and 5 bases at J, with 21 bases in the middle. CDR1 is LNHDA and CDR2 is SQIVND in the germline V gene (reference sequence). CDR3 loop: CATSSQGSSDQPQHF. The CDR3 coding sequence is TGTGCCACTTCGTCGCAGGGGAGTTCGGATCAGCCCCAGCATTTT.